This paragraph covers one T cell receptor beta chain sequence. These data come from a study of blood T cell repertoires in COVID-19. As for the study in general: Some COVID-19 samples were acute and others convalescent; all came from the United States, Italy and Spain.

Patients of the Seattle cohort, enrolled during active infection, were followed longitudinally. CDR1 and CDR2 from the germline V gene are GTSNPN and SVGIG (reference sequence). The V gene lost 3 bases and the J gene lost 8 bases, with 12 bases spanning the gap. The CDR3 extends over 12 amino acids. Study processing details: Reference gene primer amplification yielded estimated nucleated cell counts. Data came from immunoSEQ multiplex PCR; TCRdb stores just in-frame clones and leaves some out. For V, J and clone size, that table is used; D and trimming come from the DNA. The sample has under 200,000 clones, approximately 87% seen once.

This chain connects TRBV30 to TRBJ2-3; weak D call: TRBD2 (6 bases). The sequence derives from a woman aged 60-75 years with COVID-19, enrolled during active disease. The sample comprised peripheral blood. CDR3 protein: CAWRGTLGTQYF. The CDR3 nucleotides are TGTGCCTGGAGGGGGACTTTGGGTACGCAGTATTTT.